This T cell receptor (beta chain) was recovered during a study of blood T cell repertoires in COVID-19. About the research overall: Samples representing acute and convalescent COVID-19 were sourced from the United States, Italy and Spain. Nucleic acid was either cDNA or gDNA, and it came from T cells, B-cell-depleted T cells, or PBMCs.

Authors' data handling: Reference gene primers were amplified, and this amplification served to estimate nucleated cell counts. Some clones are missing from TCRdb's copy, which holds only in-frame ones; the method was immunoSEQ multiplex PCR. That table supplies the V and J calls and clone size; D and trimming were determined from the DNA. The sample shows approximately 50,000 clones, around nine tenths of them seen only once. CDR3 length: 13 amino acids. Trimming left V 1 base short and J 8 bases short, with 11 bases between. The chain is built from TRBV12-3 or TRBV12-4 and TRBJ1-2; D remains unclear. This TCR was recovered from a human donor in a cohort sampled during active COVID-19. Sequenced: peripheral blood. The CDR3 coding sequence is TGTGCCAGCAGTTTAGGGCAGCTCGGGGGCTACACCTTC. It encodes CASSLGQLGGYTF.